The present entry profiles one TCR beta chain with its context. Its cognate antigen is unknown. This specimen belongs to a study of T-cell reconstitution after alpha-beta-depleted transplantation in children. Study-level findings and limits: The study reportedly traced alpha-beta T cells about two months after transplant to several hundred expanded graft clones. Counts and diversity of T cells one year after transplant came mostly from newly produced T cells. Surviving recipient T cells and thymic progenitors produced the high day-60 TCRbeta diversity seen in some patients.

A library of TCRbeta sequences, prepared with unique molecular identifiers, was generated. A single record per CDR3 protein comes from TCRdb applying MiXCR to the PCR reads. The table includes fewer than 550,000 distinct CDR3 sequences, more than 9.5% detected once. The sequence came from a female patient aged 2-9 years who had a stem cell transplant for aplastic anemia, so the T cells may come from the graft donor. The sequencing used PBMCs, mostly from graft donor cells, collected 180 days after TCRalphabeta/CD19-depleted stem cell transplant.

The CDR3 DNA reads as TGTGCCATCACCAGGGGAGCCTACAATGAGCAGTTCTTC. This encodes CAITRGAYNEQFF. V gene TRBV10-3 combines with J gene TRBJ2-1; weak D call: TRBD1 (6 bases). Germline V gene sequence: CDR1 ENHRY, CDR2 SYGVKD. Trimming shortened V by 7 bases and J by 2 bases, and 9 bases separated the two germline ends. This CDR3 spans 13 amino acids.